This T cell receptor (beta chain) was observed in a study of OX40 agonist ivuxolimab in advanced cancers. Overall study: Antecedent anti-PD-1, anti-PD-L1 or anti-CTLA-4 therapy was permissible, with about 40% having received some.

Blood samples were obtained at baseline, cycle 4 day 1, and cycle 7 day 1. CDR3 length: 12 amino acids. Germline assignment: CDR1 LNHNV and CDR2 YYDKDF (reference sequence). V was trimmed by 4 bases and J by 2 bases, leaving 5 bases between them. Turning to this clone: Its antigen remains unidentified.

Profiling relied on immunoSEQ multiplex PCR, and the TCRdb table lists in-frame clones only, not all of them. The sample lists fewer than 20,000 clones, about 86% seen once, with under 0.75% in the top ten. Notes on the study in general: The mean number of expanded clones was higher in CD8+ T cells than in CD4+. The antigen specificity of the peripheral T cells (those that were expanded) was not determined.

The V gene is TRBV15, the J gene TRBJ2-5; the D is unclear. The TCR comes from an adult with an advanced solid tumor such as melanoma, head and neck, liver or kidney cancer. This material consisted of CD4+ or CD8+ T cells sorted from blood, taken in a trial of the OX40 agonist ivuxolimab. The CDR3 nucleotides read TGTGCCACCAGCACAGGACAAGAGACCCAGTACTTC. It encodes CATSTGQETQYF.